The 14 T cell receptor beta chains presented below share a single source sample, sequenced in a study of vaccination effects on CD4 cells after COVID-19. The ViraFEST assay expanded antigen-specific CD4+ T cells with viral peptide pools before sequencing. A roughly 11-day culture period preceded the isolation of CD4+ T cells. Vaccination of participants consisted of two doses of either the BNT162b2 or mRNA-1273 vaccine. These TCRs are of unknown antigen specificity. Clones were sequenced by immunoSEQ multiplex PCR, and TCRdb holds only the in-frame ones, with some missing. The sample consists of roughly 27,000 clones, 75% to 80% of them appearing once. Sequencing used CD4+ T cells from PBMCs cultured with SARS-CoV-2 spike peptides, obtained after COVID-19 vaccination. Source of these receptors: a human donor who received a COVID-19 vaccine. Some clones in this sample may be carry-over from other donors' samples.

This clone appeared a single time. The chain recombines TRBV5-1 with TRBJ1-4; D unclear. V lost 1 base and J 5 bases, leaving 9 bases between the germline ends. Germline CDR1 is SGHRS and CDR2 is YFSETQ. This CDR3 contains 14 residues. The CDR3 protein is CASSLLGENEKLFF. The CDR3, as DNA: TGCGCCAGCAGCTTGCTGGGAGAGAATGAAAAACTGTTTTTT.

The rearrangement links TRBV7-2 to TRBJ2-7; 9 bases are a match to TRBD1. CDR1 and CDR2 from the germline V gene are SGHTA and FQGNSA. The CDR3 consists of 14 residues. Trimming cost V 5 bases and J 6 bases; bases outside gene matches: 8. CDR3 coding DNA: TGTGCCAGCAGCCCGCGGACAGGGGTCGGCGAGCAGTACGTC. It encodes CASSPRTGVGEQYV.

This clone was detected only once. The chain combines TRBV27 with TRBJ2-1, with D uncertain. The germline V gene has CDR1 MNHEY and CDR2 SMNVEV (reference sequence). The CDR3 is 14 residues long. V was cut by 4 bases and J by 1 base, with 8 bases left in between. As DNA, the CDR3 is TGTGCCAGCAGTTGGTCCGGTTCCTACAATGAGCAGTTCTTC. The encoded protein is CASSWSGSYNEQFF.

V gene TRBV27 combines with J gene TRBJ1-2; 7 nucleotides line up with TRBD1. CDR1 is MNHEY, CDR2 SMNVEV, per germline (reference sequence). V was pared by 5 bases and J by 5 bases, with 11 bases of the junction left unmatched. The CDR3 covers 15 residues. This chain's CDR3 is CASSPLRQGGYGYTF. CDR3 in DNA: TGTGCCAGCAGTCCATTGAGACAGGGAGGTTATGGCTACACCTTC.

The chain employs TRBV2 and TRBJ2-3; D gene uncertain. Per the germline V gene, CDR1 is SNHLY and CDR2 is FYNNEI. There are 11 residues in the CDR3. Trimming removed 6 bases from V and 9 bases from J, with 10 bases in between. DNA for the CDR3: TGTGCCAGCAGAGGCACCATCACGCAGTATTTT. This codes for CASRGTITQYF.

The chain uses TRBV24-1 and TRBJ2-2; perhaps TRBD1 as D (6 bases). Trimming took 4 bases from V and 5 from J, leaving 13 bases between them. Germline CDR1 and CDR2: KGHDR and SFDVKD. This CDR3 has 15 residues. Here the CDR3 DNA reads TGTGCCACCAGTGACACCAGGGGTCGGACCGGGGAGCTGTTTTTT. This sequence encodes CATSDTRGRTGELFF.

The chain has TRBV2 and TRBJ2-7, with 7 bases matching TRBD1. Germline CDR1 SNHLY, CDR2 FYNNEI. The CDR3 extends over 11 amino acids. The CDR3 DNA is TGTGCCAGCAGTGAAGTGGGGACAGACATCGTC. Translated: CASSEVGTDIV.

V is TRBV12-5 and J is TRBJ2-1, with 12 bases lining up with TRBD1. J lost 8 bases, V lost 6 bases, and 8 bases had no gene match. The CDR3 covers 15 residues. Germline V lookup: CDR1 LGHNT, CDR2 FRNRAP. CDR3 protein: CASGLRDRGRDEQFF. CDR3 bases: TGTGCTAGTGGACTCCGGGACAGGGGGCGGGATGAGCAGTTCTTC.

V gene TRBV5-1 combines with J gene TRBJ2-7; 11 nucleotides line up with TRBD1. Germline CDR1 reads SGHRS; CDR2 reads YFSETQ. V was clipped by 5 bases and J by 6 bases; unmatched bases: 1. The CDR3 consists of 12 residues. CDR3 in amino acids: CASRGTGGEQYV. In DNA, the CDR3 is TGCGCCAGCAGGGGGACAGGGGGCGAGCAGTACGTC.

The table lists this clone with a few counts. The V call is TRBV7-3, the J call TRBJ2-5; 10 bases are shared with TRBD2. Unmatched junction bases numbered 5, after V lost 2 bases and J lost 5 bases. The length of the CDR3 is 15 residues. Germline lookup yields CDR1 SGHTA and CDR2 FQGTGA. In DNA form, the CDR3 reads TGTGCCAGCAGCTTAGGGACTAGCGCGTGGGAGACCCAGTACTTC. It codes for CASSLGTSAWETQYF.

This chain joins TRBV6-1 and TRBJ1-2, with D possibly TRBD1 on 5 matching bases. The CDR3 covers 14 residues. The germline CDR1 and CDR2 sequences are MNHNS and SASEGT. Trimming left V 1 base short and J 5 bases short, with 11 bases between. CDR3 protein: CASSEDGGGYGYTF. The CDR3 DNA reads TGTGCCAGCAGTGAAGATGGGGGAGGGTATGGCTACACCTTC.

This clone was counted a few times. The chain carries TRBV5-1 and TRBJ1-6; the match to TRBD1 covers 7 bases. The J segment lost 8 bases and the V segment lost 4 bases, leaving 9 bases of the junction unmatched. Germline V gene data show CDR1 as SGHRS and CDR2 as YFSETQ. The CDR3 runs to 15 residues. Written as DNA, the CDR3 is TGCGCCAGCAGCCTAGGGGATCAGGGGGATTCACCCCTCCACTTT. Residues: CASSLGDQGDSPLHF.

The chain joins TRBV5-1 to TRBJ2-3; 10 nucleotides match TRBD1. V lost 6 bases to trimming and J lost 4 bases; unmatched junction nucleotides: 5. The CDR3 has 14 residues. Germline loops: CDR1 SGHRS, CDR2 YFSETQ. This chain's CDR3 is CASTPGQGSDTQYF. Here the CDR3 DNA reads TGCGCCAGCACCCCGGGACAGGGGTCAGATACGCAGTATTTT.

This clone was counted between two and nine times. An end of the junction differs from the germline gene, which may be a read error. The chain employs TRBV2 and TRBJ1-2; tentative D call: TRBD1 (5 bases). The germline V gene encodes CDR1 SNHLY and CDR2 FYNNEI. This CDR3 is 11 amino acids long. CDR3 sequence: CASIAWDGFTF. For the CDR3, the DNA is TGTGCCAGCATCGCGTGGGACGGCTTCACCTTC.